The 27 T cell receptor beta chains reported below all come from one sample, sequenced in a study of response to subunit inactivated influenza vaccine. TCRdb reprocessed the RT-PCR reads via MiXCR and lists one record per CDR3 protein. The table lists 550,000 to 800,000 distinct CDR3 sequences, more than 11% of them singletons. Specimen: PBMCs from blood, collected 14 to 15 days before vaccination. These receptors were collected from a man aged 45-65 years who received an inactivated influenza vaccine.

Many counts were recorded for this clonotype. The DNA of the CDR3 is TGTGCCAGCAGCCCGACAGCGAGCTCTGGAAACACCATATATTTT. This encodes CASSPTASSGNTIYF. The chain is built from TRBV6-1 and TRBJ1-3; possibly TRBD1 for D (5 bases). This CDR3 comprises 15 residues. The V and J ends lost 6 bases and 0 bases respectively, with 12 bases between them. Germline V gene data show CDR1 as MNHNS and CDR2 as SASEGT.

The chain uses TRBV4-2 and TRBJ2-5, with 8 bases lining up with TRBD1. Trimming took 0 bases from V and 3 from J; bases not matched to a gene: 0. CDR1 and CDR2 (germline): LGHNA, YNFKEQ. CDR3 length: 14 residues. In nucleotides, the CDR3 is TGTGCCAGCAGCCAAGAACAGGGGGAAGAGACCCAGTACTTC. This translates into CASSQEQGEETQYF.

This clonotype showed up just a few times. V usage is TRBV3-1 and J usage is TRBJ1-4, with D uncertain. Germline CDR1 reads LGHDT; CDR2 reads YNNKEL (reference sequence). CDR3 length: 15 amino acids. Deletions cut 2 bases from V and 7 bases from J, with 14 bases between. For the CDR3, the DNA is TGTGCCAGCAGCCAACCTGGACTGCGAGGTGAAAAACTGTTTTTT. This codes for CASSQPGLRGEKLFF.

As DNA, the CDR3 is TGTGCCAGCAGCCCAACTCGGACAGGGGTAGATACGCAGTATTTT. The encoded protein is CASSPTRTGVDTQYF. The chain uses TRBV2 and TRBJ2-3; the match to TRBD1 covers 9 bases. The CDR3 covers 15 residues. In germline, CDR1 is SNHLY, CDR2 FYNNEI. Trimming removed 6 bases from V and 5 bases from J; junction bases left unmatched: 9.

The sample holds a few counts of this clonotype. This chain uses TRBV10-3 with TRBJ1-5; no clear D gene. The CDR3 spans 13 residues. V was clipped by 3 bases and J by 7 bases, with 10 bases between them. Germline V gene sequence: CDR1 ENHRY, CDR2 SYGVKD. The CDR3 sequence: CAISDRREQPQHF. The CDR3, as DNA: TGTGCCATCAGTGATAGGAGAGAGCAGCCCCAGCATTTT.

This clonotype occurred once. This chain connects TRBV5-5 to TRBJ2-5; TRBD1 or TRBD2 may be the D gene (6 bases each). The V end lost 4 bases, the J end lost 5 bases, and 21 bases lay between the germline ends. The CDR3 length is 16 residues. Germline lookup yields CDR1 SGHKS and CDR2 YYEKEE (reference sequence). In nucleotides, the CDR3 is TGTGCCAGCAGCGTCCCCCCGATGGGGGGCGACGAGACCCAGTACTTC. Translation gives CASSVPPMGGDETQYF.

This clonotype was seen a handful of times. The chain joins TRBV6-2 or TRBV6-3 to TRBJ2-7; 9 bases are shared with TRBD1. The length of the CDR3 is 13 residues. The V and J ends lost 2 bases and 6 bases, in that order; junction bases with no gene match: 2. Per the germline V gene, CDR1 is MNHEY and CDR2 is SVGEGT. The CDR3 loop reads CASSYGQGIEQYF. DNA for the CDR3: TGTGCCAGCAGTTACGGACAGGGGATCGAGCAGTACTTC.

J is TRBJ2-2 and V is TRBV4-3; TRBD2 aligns across 10 bases. Germline trimming cut 1 base from V and 6 bases from J; bases unmatched to any gene: 5. The CDR3 totals 16 residues. The germline gives CDR1 LGHNA, CDR2 YSLEER. Here the CDR3 DNA reads TGCGCCAGCAGCCAAGGGACTAGCGGCGTGGCCGGGGAGCTGTTTTTT. Translated, it gives CASSQGTSGVAGELFF.

This clonotype was recorded a few times. Here the CDR3 reads CASSYSPSGTDTQYF. For the CDR3, the DNA is TGTGCCAGCAGTTACTCCCCTAGCGGCACAGATACGCAGTATTTT. The V gene is TRBV6-5, the J gene TRBJ2-3; possible D gene TRBD2, 6 bases. CDR1 is MNHEY, CDR2 SVGAGI, per germline. Trimming left V 0 bases short and J 1 base short, with 8 bases between. There are 15 residues in the CDR3.

The sample holds one count of this clonotype. A much larger clone lies a single base off, so this may be a read error. In DNA form, the CDR3 reads TGCGCCAGCAGCCAAGCCGTCAGGGCAAACGAGCAGTACTTC. Translating gives CASSQAVRANEQYF. The rearrangement joins TRBV4-1 to TRBJ2-7; D possibly corresponds to TRBD1 (5 bases). The V gene's germline CDR1 is MGHRA and CDR2 YSYEKL. The CDR3 has 14 amino acids. Trimming took 1 base from V and 5 from J, leaving 12 bases between them.

The chain couples TRBV20-1 to TRBJ2-1; TRBD2 agrees at 9 bases. Unmatched junction bases numbered 8, after V lost 2 bases and J lost 6 bases. The CDR3 length is 15 residues. Per germline, CDR1 DFQATT and CDR2 SNEGSKA (reference sequence). Here the CDR3 reads CSARPRGGVFNEQFF. CDR3 sequence (DNA): TGCAGTGCTAGACCGCGGGGGGGCGTGTTCAATGAGCAGTTCTTC.

There are a few counts of this clonotype. V usage is TRBV29-1 and J usage is TRBJ1-5; possibly TRBD1 for D (5 bases). The germline CDR1 and CDR2 sequences are SQVTM and ANQGSEA. The CDR3 sequence is 13 residues long. V was pared by 5 bases and J by 3 bases, with 11 bases between. CDR3 bases: TGCAGCGTTCTGGGCGGACACAATCAGCCCCAGCATTTT. Translating it yields CSVLGGHNQPQHF.

The chain combines TRBV5-1 with TRBJ2-5, with TRBD1 matching over 7 bases. J lost 2 bases, V lost 5 bases, and 12 bases had no gene match. Germline CDR1 and CDR2: SGHRS and YFSETQ. The CDR3 loop spans 16 amino acids. CDR3: CASSRSGGHTQETQYF. The DNA for the CDR3 is TGCGCCAGCAGTCGTTCAGGGGGACACACACAAGAGACCCAGTACTTC.

This clonotype turned up a few times. V and J are TRBV5-1 and TRBJ2-5, with 7 bases that match TRBD2. Trimming took 6 bases from V and 1 from J; bases not matched to a gene: 12. Germline CDR1 reads SGHRS; CDR2 reads YFSETQ. CDR3 length equals 16 residues. The CDR3 DNA follows: TGCGCCAGCACTCTGGGGGTAGCGGGTACCCAAGAGACCCAGTACTTC. As protein: CASTLGVAGTQETQYF.

Ten or more counts support this clonotype. The CDR3 DNA reads TGCGCCAGCAGCCCGGGACGGGGAGTGATAACGCAGTATTTT. Its translation: CASSPGRGVITQYF. The V gene is TRBV5-1, the J gene TRBJ2-3; either TRBD1 or TRBD2 may supply D (5 bases each). The V and J ends lost 4 bases and 9 bases respectively, with 18 bases between them. The germline V gene encodes CDR1 SGHRS and CDR2 YFSETQ. The CDR3 covers 14 residues.

This chain connects TRBV9 to TRBJ2-1; 9 bases are a match to TRBD2. In germline, CDR1 is SGDLS, CDR2 YYNGEE. V was clipped by 5 bases and J by 4 bases; unmatched bases: 10. The CDR3 totals 16 residues. CDR3 sequence: CASSLGREGVYNEQFF. As DNA, the CDR3 is TGTGCCAGCAGTCTCGGGCGGGAGGGCGTGTACAATGAGCAGTTCTTC.

This clonotype was observed many times. The CDR3 protein is CASSPGTPYNEQFF. DNA of the CDR3: TGTGCCAGCAGCCCCGGGACTCCTTACAATGAGCAGTTCTTC. The genes are TRBV7-2 and TRBJ2-1; the D gene is possibly TRBD2 (6 bases). The CDR3 contains 14 residues. V dropped 5 bases and J dropped 4 bases, with 12 bases sitting between them. The germline CDR1 and CDR2 sequences are SGHTA and FQGNSA.

The rearrangement links TRBV27 to TRBJ2-7; D might be TRBD1 or TRBD2, each matching 6 bases. This CDR3 spans 13 amino acids. V shed 9 bases and J shed 4 bases, with 16 bases lying between them. Germline V gene lookup returns CDR1 MNHEY and CDR2 SMNVEV (reference sequence). In nucleotides, the CDR3 is TGTGCCAGTGGAGGGGGAAGGGGTTACGAGCAGTACTTC. Its translation: CASGGGRGYEQYF.

At least ten counts were recorded for this clonotype. The genes are TRBV7-9 and TRBJ1-6; TRBD1 is a possible D gene (5 bases). This CDR3 is 13 amino acids long. Between the trimmed V and J ends, which lost 11 bases and 6 bases, there was a span of 14 bases. Germline V gene sequence: CDR1 SEHNR, CDR2 FQNEAQ (reference sequence). The chain's CDR3 is CAFRDGTNSPLHF. DNA for the CDR3: TGTGCCTTCAGGGACGGAACTAATTCACCCCTCCACTTT.

CDR3 sequence (DNA): TGCAGTGCTAGGCCAGGGGGCGAGAGCTCGTATGGCTACACCTTC. Translating it yields CSARPGGESSYGYTF. The V and J genes are TRBV20-1 and TRBJ1-2, with 8 bases matching TRBD1. Germline values: CDR1 DFQATT, CDR2 SNEGSKA (reference sequence). The CDR3 covers 15 residues. Losses at the gene ends were 3 bases for V and 5 bases for J; bases not matched to a gene: 11.

V usage is TRBV18 and J usage is TRBJ2-3; D not resolved. Germline V gives CDR1 KGHSH, CDR2 LQKENI. The CDR3 has 13 residues. Trimming took 1 base from V and 6 from J, leaving 8 bases between them. The CDR3 nucleotides read TGTGCCAGCTCACCACGTCTAAGGGATACGCAGTATTTT. This encodes CASSPRLRDTQYF.

The gene calls are TRBV20-1 and TRBJ2-3, with 9 bases lining up with TRBD1. This CDR3 contains 14 residues. The J segment lost 4 bases and the V segment lost 7 bases, leaving 9 bases of the junction unmatched. In germline, CDR1 is DFQATT, CDR2 SNEGSKA (reference sequence). The CDR3 spells CSGSTGGASDTQYF. The CDR3 DNA follows: TGCAGTGGTTCGACAGGGGGAGCGTCAGATACGCAGTATTTT.

This clonotype was observed a handful of times. This chain uses TRBV6-2 or TRBV6-3 with TRBJ2-5; no firm D call. CDR1 is MNHEY and CDR2 is SVGEGT in the germline V gene. V gave up 1 base and J gave up 2 bases, with 8 bases separating them. The CDR3 runs 14 residues. The CDR3 spells CASSYLRKQETQYF. The DNA of the CDR3 is TGTGCCAGCAGTTACTTGAGAAAGCAAGAGACCCAGTACTTC.

This chain connects TRBV5-1 to TRBJ2-5, with 7 bases that match TRBD2. This CDR3 is 16 amino acids long. The V and J ends lost 3 bases and 5 bases, in that order; junction bases with no gene match: 13. The germline CDR1 and CDR2 sequences are SGHRS and YFSETQ. The DNA for the CDR3 is TGCGCCAGCAGCTGGGGACTCCGGGAGGCCGGGGAGACCCAGTACTTC. It yields the protein CASSWGLREAGETQYF. Variable domain in full (rest from reference TRBV5-1 and TRBJ2-5): KAGVTQTPRYLIKTRGQQVTLSCSPISGHRSVSWYQQTPGQGLQFLFEYFSETQRNKGNFPGRFSGRQFSNSRSEMNVSTLELGDSALYLCASSWGLREAGETQYFGPGTRLLVL.

The chain carries TRBV20-1 and TRBJ2-4; 10 bases are a match to TRBD2. This CDR3 is 15 amino acids long. The germline V gene encodes CDR1 DFQATT and CDR2 SNEGSKA (reference sequence). Trimming cost V 5 bases and J 6 bases; bases outside gene matches: 10. CDR3 coding DNA: TGCAGTGCTGTTAGCGGGAGGCCTGACCCAAACATTCAGTACTTC. Protein: CSAVSGRPDPNIQYF.

This clonotype has only a few counts. This chain uses TRBV10-2 with TRBJ1-2, with TRBD1 matching over 8 bases. The V segment lost 5 bases and the J segment 8 bases; nucleotides outside the gene matches: 10. The germline gives CDR1 WSHSY, CDR2 SAAADI. This CDR3 has 14 amino acids. The CDR3 sequence is CASSPPQGARGYTF. The CDR3 DNA reads TGCGCCAGCAGTCCACCGCAGGGGGCTCGGGGCTACACCTTC.

The gene calls are TRBV10-3 and TRBJ1-5; 9 positions agree with TRBD1. V dropped 5 bases and J dropped 4; count of bases not matched to a gene: 12. Germline V CDR1 and CDR2: ENHRY, SYGVKD. The CDR3 has 17 residues. CDR3 bases: TGTGCCATCAGTCATAGACCGGGACAGGGATTGAATCAGCCCCAGCATTTT. As protein: CAISHRPGQGLNQPQHF.